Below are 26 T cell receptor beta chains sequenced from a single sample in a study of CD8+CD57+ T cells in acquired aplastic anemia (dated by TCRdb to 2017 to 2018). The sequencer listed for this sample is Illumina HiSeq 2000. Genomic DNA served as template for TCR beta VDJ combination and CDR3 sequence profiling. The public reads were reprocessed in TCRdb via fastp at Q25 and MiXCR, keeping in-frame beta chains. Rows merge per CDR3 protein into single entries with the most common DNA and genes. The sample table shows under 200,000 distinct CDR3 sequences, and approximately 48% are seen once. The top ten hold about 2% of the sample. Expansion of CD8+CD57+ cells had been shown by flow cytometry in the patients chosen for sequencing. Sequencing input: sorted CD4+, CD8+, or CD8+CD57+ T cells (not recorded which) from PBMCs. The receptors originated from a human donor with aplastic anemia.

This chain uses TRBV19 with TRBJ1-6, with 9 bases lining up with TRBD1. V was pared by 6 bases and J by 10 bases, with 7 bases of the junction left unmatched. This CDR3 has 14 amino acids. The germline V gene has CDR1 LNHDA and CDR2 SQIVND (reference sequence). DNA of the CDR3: TGTGCCAGTAGACAGACAGGGGGGTTCTCACCCCTCCACTTT. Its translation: CASRQTGGFSPLHF.

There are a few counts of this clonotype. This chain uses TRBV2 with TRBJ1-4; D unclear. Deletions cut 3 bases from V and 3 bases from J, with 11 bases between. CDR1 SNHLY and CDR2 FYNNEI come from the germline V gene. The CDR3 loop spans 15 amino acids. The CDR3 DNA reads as TGTGCCAGCAGTGATGGCTTGCGCTCTAATGAAAAACTGTTTTTT. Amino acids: CASSDGLRSNEKLFF.

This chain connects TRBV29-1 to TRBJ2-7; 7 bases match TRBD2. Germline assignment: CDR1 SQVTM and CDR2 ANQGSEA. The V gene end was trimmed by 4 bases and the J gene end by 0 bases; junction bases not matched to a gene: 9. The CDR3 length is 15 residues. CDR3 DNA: TGCAGCGTTGGTGGGGGGAGGGGAAACTCCTACGAGCAGTACTTC. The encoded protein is CSVGGGRGNSYEQYF.

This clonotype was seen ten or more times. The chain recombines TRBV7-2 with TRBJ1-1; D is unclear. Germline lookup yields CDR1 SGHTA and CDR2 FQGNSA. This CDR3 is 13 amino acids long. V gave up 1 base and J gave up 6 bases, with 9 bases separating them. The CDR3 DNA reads TGTGCCAGCAGCTTAGAAAGGGTATCTGAAGCTTTCTTT. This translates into CASSLERVSEAFF. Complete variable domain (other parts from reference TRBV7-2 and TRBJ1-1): GAGVSQSPSNKVTEKGKDVELRCDPISGHTALYWYRQSLGQGLEFLIYFQGNSAPDKSGLPSDRFSAERTGGSVSTLTIQRTQQEDSAVYLCASSLERVSEAFFGQGTRLTVV.

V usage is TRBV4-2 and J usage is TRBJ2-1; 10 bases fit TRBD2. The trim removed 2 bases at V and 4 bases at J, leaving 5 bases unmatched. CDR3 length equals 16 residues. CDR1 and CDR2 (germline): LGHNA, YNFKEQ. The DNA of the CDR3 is TGTGCCAGCAGCCAAATAGCGGGGGGTCTTTACAATGAGCAGTTCTTC. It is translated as CASSQIAGGLYNEQFF.

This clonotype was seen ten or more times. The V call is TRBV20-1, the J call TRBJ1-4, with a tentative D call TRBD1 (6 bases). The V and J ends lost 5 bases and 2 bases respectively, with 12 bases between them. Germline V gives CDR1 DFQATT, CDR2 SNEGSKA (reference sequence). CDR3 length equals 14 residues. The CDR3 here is CSASPGVTNEKLFF. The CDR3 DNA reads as TGCAGTGCTTCCCCAGGGGTGACTAATGAAAAACTGTTTTTT.

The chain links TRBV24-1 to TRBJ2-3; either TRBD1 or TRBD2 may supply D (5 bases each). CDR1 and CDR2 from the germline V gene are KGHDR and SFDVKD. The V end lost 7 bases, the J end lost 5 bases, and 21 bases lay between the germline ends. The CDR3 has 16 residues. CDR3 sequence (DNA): TGTGCCACCAGGGGACCAGGGCTTGGGTACGTAGATACGCAGTATTTT. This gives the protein CATRGPGLGYVDTQYF.

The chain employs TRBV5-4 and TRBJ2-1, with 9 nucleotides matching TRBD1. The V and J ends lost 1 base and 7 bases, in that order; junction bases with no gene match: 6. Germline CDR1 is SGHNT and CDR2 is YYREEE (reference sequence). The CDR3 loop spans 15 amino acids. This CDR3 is CASSLSQGALNEQFF. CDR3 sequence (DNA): TGTGCCAGCAGCTTGTCACAGGGGGCGCTAAATGAGCAGTTCTTC.

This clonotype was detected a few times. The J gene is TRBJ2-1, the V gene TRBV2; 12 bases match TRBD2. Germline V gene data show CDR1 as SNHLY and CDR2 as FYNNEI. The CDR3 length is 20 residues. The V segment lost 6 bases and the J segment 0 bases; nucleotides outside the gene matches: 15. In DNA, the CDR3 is TGTGCCAGCAGGGCCACTCCGGGACTAGCGGGCCAGAGCTCCTACAATGAGCAGTTCTTC. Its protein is CASRATPGLAGQSSYNEQFF.

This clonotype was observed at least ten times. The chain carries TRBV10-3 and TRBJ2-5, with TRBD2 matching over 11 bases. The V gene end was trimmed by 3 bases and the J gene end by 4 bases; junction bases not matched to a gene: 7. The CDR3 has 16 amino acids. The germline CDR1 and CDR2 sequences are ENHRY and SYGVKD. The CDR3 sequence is CAISDLTSGVGETQYF. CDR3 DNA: TGTGCCATCAGTGATTTGACTAGCGGGGTTGGAGAGACCCAGTACTTC.

CDR3 sequence (DNA): TGCAGTGCCACCCCTAAGATCGGGGGCGCGGAGACCCAGTACTTC. Protein: CSATPKIGGAETQYF. The chain is built from TRBV20-1 and TRBJ2-5; D tentatively reads TRBD1 or TRBD2 (6 bases each). V lost 6 bases, J lost 5 bases, and 22 bases lay in between. The CDR3 extends over 15 amino acids. Germline V gene sequence: CDR1 DFQATT, CDR2 SNEGSKA (reference sequence).

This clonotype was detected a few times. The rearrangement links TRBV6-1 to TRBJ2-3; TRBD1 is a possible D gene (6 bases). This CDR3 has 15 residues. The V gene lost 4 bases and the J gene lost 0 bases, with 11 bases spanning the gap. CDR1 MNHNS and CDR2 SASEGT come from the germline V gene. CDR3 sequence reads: CASSVPGQSTDTQYF. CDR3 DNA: TGTGCCAGCAGTGTCCCGGGACAAAGCACAGATACGCAGTATTTT.

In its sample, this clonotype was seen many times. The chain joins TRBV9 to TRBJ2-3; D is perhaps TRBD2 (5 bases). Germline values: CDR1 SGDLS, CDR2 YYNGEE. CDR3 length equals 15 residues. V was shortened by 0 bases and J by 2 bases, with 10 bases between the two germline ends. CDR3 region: CASSVGGPYTDTQYF. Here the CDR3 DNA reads TGTGCCAGCAGCGTAGGAGGGCCCTACACAGATACGCAGTATTTT.

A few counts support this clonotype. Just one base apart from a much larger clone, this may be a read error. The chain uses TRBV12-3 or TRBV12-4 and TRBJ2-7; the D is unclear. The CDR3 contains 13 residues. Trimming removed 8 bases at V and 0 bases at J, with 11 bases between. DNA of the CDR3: TGTGCCAGCGGCCAACAGATCTCCTACGAGCAGTACTTC. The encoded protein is CASGQQISYEQYF.

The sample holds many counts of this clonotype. The CDR3: CASSPDGTLKAFF. CDR3 bases: TGCGCCAGCAGCCCCGACGGAACATTGAAAGCTTTCTTT. The gene calls are TRBV5-1 and TRBJ1-1; no clear D. Trimming stripped 4 bases from V and 9 bases from J, with 16 bases between. The germline V gene has CDR1 SGHRS and CDR2 YFSETQ. This CDR3 is built from 13 residues.

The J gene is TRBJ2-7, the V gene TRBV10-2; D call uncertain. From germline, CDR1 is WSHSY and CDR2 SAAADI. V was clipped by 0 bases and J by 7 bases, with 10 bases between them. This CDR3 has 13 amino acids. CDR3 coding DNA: TGCGCCAGCAGTGAGTCCTACCGGCAGGAGCAGTACTTC. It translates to CASSESYRQEQYF.

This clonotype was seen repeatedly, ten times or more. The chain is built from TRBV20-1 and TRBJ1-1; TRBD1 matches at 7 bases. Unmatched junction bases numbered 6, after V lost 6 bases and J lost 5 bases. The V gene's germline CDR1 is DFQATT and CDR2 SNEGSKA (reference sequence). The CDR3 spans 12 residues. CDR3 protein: CSARRGLTEAFF. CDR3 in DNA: TGCAGTGCACGCAGGGGGTTGACTGAAGCTTTCTTT.

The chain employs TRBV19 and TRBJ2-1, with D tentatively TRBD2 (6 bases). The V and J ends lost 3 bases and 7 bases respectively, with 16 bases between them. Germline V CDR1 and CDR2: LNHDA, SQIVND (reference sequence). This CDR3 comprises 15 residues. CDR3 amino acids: CASSIIGGESNEQFF. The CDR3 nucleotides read TGTGCCAGTAGTATCATTGGCGGGGAGAGTAATGAGCAGTTCTTC.

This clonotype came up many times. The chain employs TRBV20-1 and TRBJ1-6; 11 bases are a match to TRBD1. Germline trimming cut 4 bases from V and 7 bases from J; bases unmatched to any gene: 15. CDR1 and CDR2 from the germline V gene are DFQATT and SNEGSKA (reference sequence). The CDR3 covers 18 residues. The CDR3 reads CSAKIRGGTGGGNSPLHF. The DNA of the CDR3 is TGCAGTGCTAAAATTCGGGGTGGGACAGGGGGGGGCAATTCACCCCTCCACTTT.

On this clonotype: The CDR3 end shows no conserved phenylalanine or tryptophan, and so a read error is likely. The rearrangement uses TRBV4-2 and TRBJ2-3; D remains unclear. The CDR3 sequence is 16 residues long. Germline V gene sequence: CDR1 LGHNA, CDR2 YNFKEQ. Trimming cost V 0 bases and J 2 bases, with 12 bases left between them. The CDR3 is CASSQELALITDTQYL. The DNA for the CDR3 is TGTGCCAGCAGCCAAGAACTGGCCTTAATCACAGATACGCAGTATCTT.

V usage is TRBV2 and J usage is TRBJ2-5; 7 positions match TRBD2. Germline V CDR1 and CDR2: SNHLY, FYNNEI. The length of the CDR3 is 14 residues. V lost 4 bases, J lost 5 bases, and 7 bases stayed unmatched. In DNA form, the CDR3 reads TGTGCCAGCAGTGGGACCCGGGAGGTGGAGACCCAGTACTTC. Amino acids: CASSGTREVETQYF. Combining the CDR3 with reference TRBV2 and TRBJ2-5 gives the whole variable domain EPEVTQTPSHQVTQMGQEVILRCVPISNHLYFYWYRQILGQKVEFLVSFYNNEISEKSEIFDDQFSVERPDGSNFTLKIRSTKLEDSAMYFCASSGTREVETQYFGPGTRLLVL.

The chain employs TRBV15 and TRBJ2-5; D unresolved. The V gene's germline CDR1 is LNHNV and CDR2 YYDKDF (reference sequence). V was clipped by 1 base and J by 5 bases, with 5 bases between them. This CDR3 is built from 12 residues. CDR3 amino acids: CATSRGVETQYF. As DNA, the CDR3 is TGTGCCACCAGCAGAGGTGTTGAGACCCAGTACTTC.

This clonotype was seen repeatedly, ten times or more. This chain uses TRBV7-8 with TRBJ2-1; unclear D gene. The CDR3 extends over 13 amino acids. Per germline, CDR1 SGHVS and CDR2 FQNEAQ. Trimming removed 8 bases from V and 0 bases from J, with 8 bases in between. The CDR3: CASAVISYNEQFF. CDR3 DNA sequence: TGTGCCAGCGCGGTTATCTCCTACAATGAGCAGTTCTTC. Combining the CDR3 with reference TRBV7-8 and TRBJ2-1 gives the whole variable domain GAGVSQSPRYKVAKRGQDVALRCDPISGHVSLFWYQQALGQGPEFLTYFQNEAQLDKSGLPSDRFFAERPEGSVSTLKIQRTQQEDSAVYLCASAVISYNEQFFGPGTRLTVL.

The CDR3 coding sequence is TGTGCCAGCAGCTTAGTCCCAATTTCACCCCTCCACTTT. This encodes CASSLVPISPLHF. The chain employs TRBV7-2 and TRBJ1-6; D remains unclear. Looked up from germline, CDR1 is SGHTA and CDR2 is FQGNSA. This CDR3 is 13 amino acids long. V gave up 1 base and J gave up 9 bases, with 7 bases separating them.

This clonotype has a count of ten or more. The CDR3 DNA reads as TGTGCCAGCAGCTTATACGGGGTGGAGACCCAGTACTTC. This gives the protein CASSLYGVETQYF. The chain links TRBV7-3 to TRBJ2-5; tentatively, D is TRBD2 (5 bases). This CDR3 comprises 13 residues. Germline assignment: CDR1 SGHTA and CDR2 FQGTGA. The V end was cut by 2 bases, the J end by 5 bases, with 9 bases between.

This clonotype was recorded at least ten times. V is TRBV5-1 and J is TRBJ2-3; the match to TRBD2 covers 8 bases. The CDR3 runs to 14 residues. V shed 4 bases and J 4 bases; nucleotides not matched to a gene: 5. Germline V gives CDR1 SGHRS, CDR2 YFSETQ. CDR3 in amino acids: CASSPGLVSDTQYF. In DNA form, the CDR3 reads TGCGCCAGCAGCCCGGGACTAGTCTCAGATACGCAGTATTTT.